This T cell receptor (beta chain) emerged from a study of CD8 T cells in Susac syndrome. Germline lookup yields CDR1 KGHDR and CDR2 SFDVKD. With V trimmed by 3 bases and J by 5 bases, 5 bases remained unmatched. The CDR3 totals 14 residues. Healthy donors constituted the control group, matched for age and sex. The RNA, about 0.5 to 1 ug, was put through reverse transcription using random hexamers. TCRdb analysed the immunoSEQ multiplex PCR reads with MiXCR anew, one entry per CDR3 protein. This table has 150,000 to 200,000 distinct CDR3 sequences, about 95% appearing once. The sequence came from a human donor in good health. Sequenced input: CD4+ T cells from PBMCs. This chain links TRBV24-1 with TRBJ2-7; TRBD1 aligns across 8 bases. CDR3 in DNA: TGTGCCACCAGTGATCCAGGGGGCCCCGACGAGCAGTACTTC. Translated: CATSDPGGPDEQYF.